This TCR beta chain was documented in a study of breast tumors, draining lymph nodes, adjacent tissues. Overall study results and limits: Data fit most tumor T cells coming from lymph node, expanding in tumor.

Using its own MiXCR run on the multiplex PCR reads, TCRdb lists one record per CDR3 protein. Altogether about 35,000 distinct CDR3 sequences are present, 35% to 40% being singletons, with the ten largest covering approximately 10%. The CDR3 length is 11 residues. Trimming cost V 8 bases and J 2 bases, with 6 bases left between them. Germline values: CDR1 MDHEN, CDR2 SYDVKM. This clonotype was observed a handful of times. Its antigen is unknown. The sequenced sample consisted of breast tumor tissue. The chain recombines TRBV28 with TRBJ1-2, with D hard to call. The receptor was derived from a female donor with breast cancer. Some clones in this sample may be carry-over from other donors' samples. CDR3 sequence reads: CASARNYGYTF. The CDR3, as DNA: TGTGCCAGCGCCAGGAACTATGGCTACACCTTC.